Shown below are 16 T cell receptor beta chains from a single sample sequenced in a study of T cell changes during pregnancy in multiple sclerosis. TCRdb keeps only in-frame clones here, not all; method: immunoSEQ multiplex PCR. The data contain 100,000 or so clones, approximately 94% of them singletons. The sample in question was peripheral blood, obtained in the second trimester of pregnancy. The receptors come from a female donor with multiple sclerosis, enrolled in a pregnancy study.

V and J are TRBV6-5 and TRBJ2-7, with D perhaps matching TRBD2 (6 bases). The V and J ends lost 5 bases and 5 bases respectively, with 19 bases between them. The CDR3 extends over 15 amino acids. Per the germline V gene, CDR1 is MNHEY and CDR2 is SVGAGI. The DNA of the CDR3 is TGTGCCAGCAGTGCCCCGGGACTCCCATGGAACGAGCAGTACTTC. This codes for CASSAPGLPWNEQYF.

This chain joins TRBV6-1 and TRBJ2-2; unclear D gene. Germline V gene data show CDR1 as MNHNS and CDR2 as SASEGT. CDR3 length: 15 amino acids. The V and J ends lost 3 bases and 4 bases respectively, with 12 bases between them. The CDR3 bases are TGTGCCAGCAGTGAGGTAGCTCCCAGCACCGGGGAGCTGTTTTTT. It encodes CASSEVAPSTGELFF.

The chain employs TRBV19 and TRBJ2-1; 7 nucleotides align to TRBD2. The V segment lost 7 bases and the J segment 0 bases; nucleotides outside the gene matches: 9. The CDR3 is 16 residues long. In germline, CDR1 is LNHDA, CDR2 SQIVND (reference sequence). The CDR3 DNA reads TGTGCCAGTACAAAGGAAGCGGGAAGCTCCTACAATGAGCAGTTCTTC. Amino acid sequence: CASTKEAGSSYNEQFF.

The chain combines TRBV11-2 with TRBJ1-1; no firm D call. The germline V and J ends were trimmed by 2 bases and 1 base, with 8 bases remaining between them. This CDR3 spans 14 amino acids. The germline V gene encodes CDR1 SGHAT and CDR2 FQNNGV. The chain's CDR3 is CASSLIRENTEAFF. The CDR3 nucleotides are TGTGCCAGCAGCTTAATCCGAGAGAACACTGAAGCTTTCTTT.

The chain links TRBV7-9 to TRBJ2-1, with a weak D call TRBD2 (6 bases). Germline CDR1 is SEHNR and CDR2 is FQNEAQ (reference sequence). V shed 1 base and J shed 16 bases, with 20 bases lying between them. CDR3 length: 14 amino acids. CDR3 in DNA: TGTGCCAGCAGCTTAGAGGGCGGGACCGTTAAATTCTTCTTC. It translates to CASSLEGGTVKFFF.

The V call is TRBV30, the J call TRBJ2-1, with 8 nucleotides matching TRBD1. CDR3 length equals 16 residues. Losses at the gene ends were 2 bases for V and 5 bases for J; bases not matched to a gene: 11. The germline V gene encodes CDR1 GTSNPN and CDR2 SVGIG (reference sequence). The CDR3: CAWSPIGQGQDNEQFF. The DNA of the CDR3 is TGTGCCTGGAGTCCCATAGGACAGGGACAGGACAATGAGCAGTTCTTC. The full variable domain, completed using reference TRBV30 and TRBJ2-1, is SQTIHQWPATLVQPVGSPLSLECTVEGTSNPNLYWYRQAAGRGLQLLFYSVGIGQISSEVPQNLSASRPQDRQFILSSKKLLLSDSGFYLCAWSPIGQGQDNEQFFGPGTRLTVL.

The rearrangement links TRBV5-6 to TRBJ1-1, with D possibly matching TRBD1 (5 bases). V was shortened by 4 bases and J by 13 bases, with 23 bases between the two germline ends. The CDR3 is made up of 14 amino acids. Germline-derived CDR1 and CDR2 are SGHDT and YYEEEE. The CDR3 DNA is TGTGCCAGCAGCCCCAGACAGACCCACGGGTTGGATTTCTTT. Translating gives CASSPRQTHGLDFF.

The chain employs TRBV30 and TRBJ2-2; TRBD2 matches 14 bases. The CDR3 consists of 16 residues. Per the germline V gene, CDR1 is GTSNPN and CDR2 is SVGIG (reference sequence). V trimming: 5 bases; J trimming: 7 bases; junction bases outside the gene matches: 9. The CDR3 DNA sequence: TGTGCCTGGTCCAGAGGGACTAGCGGGAGAGGCGGGGAGCTGTTTTTT. Its translation: CAWSRGTSGRGGELFF.

J is TRBJ2-7 and V is TRBV27; D gene uncertain. CDR3 length: 16 residues. The V gene lost 5 bases and the J gene lost 1 base, with 18 bases spanning the gap. Germline CDR1 is MNHEY and CDR2 is SMNVEV (reference sequence). The CDR3 reads CASSPATSSLSYEQYF. The CDR3 DNA follows: TGTGCCAGCAGTCCTGCGACTTCTTCTCTATCCTACGAGCAGTACTTC.

This clone was recorded a few times. This rearrangement joins TRBV9 to TRBJ1-5, with D tentatively TRBD1 (6 bases). CDR3 length: 13 amino acids. Germline V gene lookup returns CDR1 SGDLS and CDR2 YYNGEE. The ends were cut back, 2 bases at V and 5 bases at J, with 8 bases in the middle. The CDR3 loop is CASSVEGDQPQHF. The CDR3, as DNA: TGTGCCAGCAGCGTCGAGGGGGATCAGCCCCAGCATTTT.

The CDR3 nucleotides are TGTGCCAGCAGGGGAGGACTAGCGGGAGGGAGTACAGATACGCAGTATTTT. This gives the protein CASRGGLAGGSTDTQYF. The chain recombines TRBV2 with TRBJ2-3, with 15 positions matching TRBD2. The V gene end was trimmed by 6 bases and the J gene end by 3 bases; junction bases not matched to a gene: 7. The CDR3 contains 17 residues. The germline gives CDR1 SNHLY, CDR2 FYNNEI.

This sequence joins TRBV2 and TRBJ1-4; no clear D gene. This CDR3 has 16 amino acids. V was trimmed by 4 bases and J by 2 bases, leaving 14 bases between them. Germline CDR1 and CDR2: SNHLY and FYNNEI. CDR3 residues: CASSAVGPATNEKLFF. In DNA form, the CDR3 reads TGTGCCAGCAGTGCTGTTGGCCCTGCTACTAATGAAAAACTGTTTTTT.

The table lists this clone with a few counts. The rearrangement joins TRBV5-1 to TRBJ2-7; 9 bases agree with TRBD1. The CDR3 covers 15 residues. With V trimmed by 5 bases and J by 5 bases, 11 bases remained unmatched. The germline V gene encodes CDR1 SGHRS and CDR2 YFSETQ. CDR3 region: CASRFRGQGKDEQYF. The CDR3 DNA reads as TGCGCCAGCAGATTCAGGGGACAGGGAAAGGACGAGCAGTACTTC.

The genes are TRBV5-1 and TRBJ1-1; possible D gene TRBD1, 6 bases. V was trimmed by 4 bases and J by 4 bases, leaving 14 bases between them. The CDR3 is 14 amino acids. The germline gives CDR1 SGHRS, CDR2 YFSETQ. CDR3 protein: CASSATPGVTEAFF. DNA for the CDR3: TGCGCCAGCAGCGCAACACCAGGGGTCACTGAAGCTTTCTTT.

The chain is built from TRBV5-8 and TRBJ1-6; tentatively, D is TRBD1 (5 bases). The germline V gene encodes CDR1 SGHTS and CDR2 YDEGEE. V was shortened by 4 bases and J by 10 bases, with 18 bases between the two germline ends. The CDR3 runs 15 residues. CDR3 amino acids: CASSRMTVSISPLHF. CDR3 DNA sequence: TGTGCCAGCAGCCGGATGACAGTTTCGATATCACCCCTCCACTTT.

The chain is built from TRBV6-1 and TRBJ1-2; the D gene is possibly TRBD1 (5 bases). The germline V and J ends were trimmed by 6 bases and 4 bases, with 9 bases remaining between them. The germline CDR1 and CDR2 sequences are MNHNS and SASEGT. The CDR3 covers 12 residues. CDR3 coding DNA: TGTGCCAGCAGGACAGCCATCTATGGCTACACCTTC. This codes for CASRTAIYGYTF.